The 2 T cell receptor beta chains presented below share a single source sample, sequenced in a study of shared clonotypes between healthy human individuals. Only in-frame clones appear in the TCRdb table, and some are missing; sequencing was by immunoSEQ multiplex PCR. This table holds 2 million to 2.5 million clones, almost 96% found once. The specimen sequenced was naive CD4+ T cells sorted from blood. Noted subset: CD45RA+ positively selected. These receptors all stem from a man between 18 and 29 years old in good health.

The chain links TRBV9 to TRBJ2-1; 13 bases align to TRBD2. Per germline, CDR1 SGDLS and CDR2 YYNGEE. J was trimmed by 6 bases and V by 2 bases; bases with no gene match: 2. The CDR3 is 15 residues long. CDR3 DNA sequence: TGTGCCAGCAGCGTCACTAGCGGGAGGGCCAATGAGCAGTTCTTC. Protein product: CASSVTSGRANEQFF.

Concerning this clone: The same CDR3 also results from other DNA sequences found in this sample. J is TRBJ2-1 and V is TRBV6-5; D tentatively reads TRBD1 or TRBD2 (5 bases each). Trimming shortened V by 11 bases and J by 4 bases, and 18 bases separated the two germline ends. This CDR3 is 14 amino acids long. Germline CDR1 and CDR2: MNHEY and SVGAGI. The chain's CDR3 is CASRGTGAYNEQFF. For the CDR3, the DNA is TGTGCCTCCCGGGGAACCGGGGCGTACAATGAGCAGTTCTTC.